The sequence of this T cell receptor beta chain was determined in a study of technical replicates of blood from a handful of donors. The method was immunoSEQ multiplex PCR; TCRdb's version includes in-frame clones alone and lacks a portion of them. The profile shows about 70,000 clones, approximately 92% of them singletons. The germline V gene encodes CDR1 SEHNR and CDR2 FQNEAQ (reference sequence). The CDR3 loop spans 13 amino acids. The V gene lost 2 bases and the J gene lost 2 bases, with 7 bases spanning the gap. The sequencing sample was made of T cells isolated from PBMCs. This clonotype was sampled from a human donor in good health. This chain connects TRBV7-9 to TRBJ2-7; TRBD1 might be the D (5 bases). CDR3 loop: CASSLRQTYEQYF. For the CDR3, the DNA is TGTGCCAGCAGCTTACGACAGACCTACGAGCAGTACTTC.